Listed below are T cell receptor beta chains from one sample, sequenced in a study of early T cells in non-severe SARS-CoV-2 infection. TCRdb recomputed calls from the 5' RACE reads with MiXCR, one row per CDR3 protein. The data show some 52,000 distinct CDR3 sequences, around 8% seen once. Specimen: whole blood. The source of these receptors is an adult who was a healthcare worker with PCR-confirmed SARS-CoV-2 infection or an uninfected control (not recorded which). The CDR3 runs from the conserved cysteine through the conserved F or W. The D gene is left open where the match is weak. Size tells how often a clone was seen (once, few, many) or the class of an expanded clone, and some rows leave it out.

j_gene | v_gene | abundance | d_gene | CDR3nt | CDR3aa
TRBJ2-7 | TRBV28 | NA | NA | TGTGCCAGCAGCCCCCCCGGGACTTTCTACGAGCAGTACTTC | CASSPPGTFYEQYF
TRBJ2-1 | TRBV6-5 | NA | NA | TGTGCCAGCAGTTACTCGAGGAGTCGGCAAGGATCCTACAATGAGCAGTTCTTC | CASSYSRSRQGSYNEQFF
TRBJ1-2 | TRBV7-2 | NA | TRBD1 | TGTGCCAGCAGTTTGGACAGGGCGCTTAATGGCTACACCTTC | CASSLDRALNGYTF
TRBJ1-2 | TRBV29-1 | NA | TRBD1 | TGCAGCGTGGGACAGGGGGAGAACTATGGCTACACCTTC | CSVGQGENYGYTF
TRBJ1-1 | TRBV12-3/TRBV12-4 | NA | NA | TGTGCCAGCGAGGCTCACACTGAAGCTTTCTTT | CASEAHTEAFF
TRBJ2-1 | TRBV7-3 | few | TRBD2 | TGTGCCAGCAGCTTCAGCGGGGCTAATGAGCAGTTCTTC | CASSFSGANEQFF
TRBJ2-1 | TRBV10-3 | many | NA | TGTGCCATCAGTGAGTCTGCGATAAATGAGCAGTTCTTC | CAISESAINEQFF
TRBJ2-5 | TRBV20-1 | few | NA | TGCAGTGCTCGTAGGACAGTGCAAGAGACCCAGTACTTC | CSARRTVQETQYF
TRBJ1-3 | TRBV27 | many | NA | TGTGCCAGCAGTTTATCAGGGCTCTCTGGAAACACCATATATTTT | CASSLSGLSGNTIYF
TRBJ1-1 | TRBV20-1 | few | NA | TGCAGTGGACCAAGGCCCCGGGCCATGAACACTGAAGCTTTCTTT | CSGPRPRAMNTEAFF
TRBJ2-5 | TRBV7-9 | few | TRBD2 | TGTGCCAGCAGCTTATACGGGGGGGCAGAGACCCAGTACTTC | CASSLYGGAETQYF
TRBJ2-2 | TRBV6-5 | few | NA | TGTGCCAGCAGTTACGAAGACAGGAACACCGGGGAGCTGTTTTTT | CASSYEDRNTGELFF
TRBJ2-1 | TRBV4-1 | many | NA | TGCGCCAGCAGCCTCTTAAGGTACAATGAGCAGTTCTTC | CASSLLRYNEQFF
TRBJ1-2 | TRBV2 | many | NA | TGTGCCAGCAGTGGCGAGTGGACAGCTATCTATGGCTACACCTTC | CASSGEWTAIYGYTF
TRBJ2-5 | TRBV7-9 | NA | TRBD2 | TGTGCCAGCAGCTCCCCAACTCGTACCGGGACTAGGTCCCAAGAGACCCAGTACTTC | CASSSPTRTGTRSQETQYF
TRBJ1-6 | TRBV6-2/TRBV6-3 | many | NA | TGTGCCAGCAGTTATCGGGACGGTGGAAATTCACCCCTCCACTTT | CASSYRDGGNSPLHF
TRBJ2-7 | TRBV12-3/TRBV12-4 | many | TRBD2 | TGTGCCAGCCCCGAATGGGCTAGCGGGAGTCGCAACTACGAGCAGTACTTC | CASPEWASGSRNYEQYF
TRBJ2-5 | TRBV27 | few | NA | TGTGCCAGCAGTTTAAGGCGGGAGACCCAGTACTTC | CASSLRRETQYF
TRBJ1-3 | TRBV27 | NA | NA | TGTGCCAGCAGTCCGCACATTCCCGGCCCCAGAAACACCATATATTTT | CASSPHIPGPRNTIYF
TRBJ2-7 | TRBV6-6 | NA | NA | TGTGCCAGCAGTTCCACAGGAGACGAGCAGTACTTC | CASSSTGDEQYF
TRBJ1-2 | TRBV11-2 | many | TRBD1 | TGTGCCAGCAGGGGTTATACAGGGGCGACGCCTGGCTACACCTTC | CASRGYTGATPGYTF
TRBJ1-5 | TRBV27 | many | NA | TGTGCCAGCAGCTACATGGGGGGCAATCAGCCCCAGCATTTT | CASSYMGGNQPQHF